The sequence of this TCR beta chain was determined in a study of shared clonotypes between healthy human individuals. As for the study in general: Three CD4 naive, three CD4 memory, two CD8 naive and one CD8 memory plate were used per donor. General study points: A handful of donors showed sharing of around 5% of naive CD4 clonotypes. Memory subsets generally showed lower estimated richness than naive subsets.

Clones were sequenced by immunoSEQ multiplex PCR, and TCRdb holds only the in-frame ones, with some missing. This sample has some 2,000,000 clones, with roughly 94% found just once. Selected positively for CCR7 and CD45RO-negative, naive CD8 cells excluded terminally differentiated effector memory CD45RA+ cells. The donors, healthy adults who were HIV-negative, had experienced no recent acute infections or vaccinations. To note about this clone: Its antigen is not known.

The CDR3 sequence is 14 residues long. The J segment lost 3 bases and the V segment lost 2 bases, leaving 3 bases of the junction unmatched. From germline, CDR1 is MGHRA and CDR2 YSYEKL. This clonotype originated in a man aged 18-30 years in good health. Sequencing was performed on naive CD8+ T cells sorted from blood. The rearrangement links TRBV4-1 to TRBJ2-5, with 7 bases aligning to TRBD1. In DNA, the CDR3 is TGCGCCAGCAGCCAATACACAGGGGAAGAGACCCAGTACTTC. The encoded protein is CASSQYTGEETQYF.